This record concerns one T cell receptor beta chain sequence. PCR amplification relied on 60 Vbeta primers (plus 13 Jbeta primers). The assay was immunoSEQ multiplex PCR, and TCRdb's table has in-frame clones only and misses some. Among roughly 110,000 clones listed, approximately 80% were seen once. The sample comes from a study of cytomegalovirus exposure and HLA in healthy donors. Sequencing was performed on PBMCs. The source of this sequence is a young woman in good health and CMV-seropositive.

The CDR3 protein is CASSQILSGYEQYF. CDR3 nucleotide sequence: TGCGCCAGCAGCCAGATCCTTAGCGGCTACGAGCAGTACTTC. The chain carries TRBV4-1 and TRBJ2-7; D is perhaps TRBD2 (6 bases). CDR3 length: 14 residues. Trimming took off 3 bases at V and 3 bases at J, with 12 bases between the two ends. Germline CDR1 reads MGHRA; CDR2 reads YSYEKL.